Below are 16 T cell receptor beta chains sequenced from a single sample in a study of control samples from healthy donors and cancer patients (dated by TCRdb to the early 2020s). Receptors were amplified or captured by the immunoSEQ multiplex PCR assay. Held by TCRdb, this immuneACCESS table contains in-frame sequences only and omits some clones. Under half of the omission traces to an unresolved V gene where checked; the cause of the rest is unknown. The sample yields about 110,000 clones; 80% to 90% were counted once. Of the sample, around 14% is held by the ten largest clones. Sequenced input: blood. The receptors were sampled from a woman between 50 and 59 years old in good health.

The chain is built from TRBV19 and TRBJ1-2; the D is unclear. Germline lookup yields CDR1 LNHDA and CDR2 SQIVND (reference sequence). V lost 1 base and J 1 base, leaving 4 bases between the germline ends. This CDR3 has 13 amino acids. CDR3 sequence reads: CASSIGSNYGYTF. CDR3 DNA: TGTGCCAGTAGTATAGGAAGTAACTATGGCTACACCTTC.

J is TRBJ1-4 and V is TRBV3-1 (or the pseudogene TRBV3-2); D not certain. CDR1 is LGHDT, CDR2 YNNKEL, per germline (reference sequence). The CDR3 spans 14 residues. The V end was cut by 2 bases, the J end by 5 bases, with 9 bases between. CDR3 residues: CASSQSGLNEKLFF. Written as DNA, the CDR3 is TGTGCCAGCAGCCAAAGCGGTTTAAATGAAAAACTGTTTTTT.

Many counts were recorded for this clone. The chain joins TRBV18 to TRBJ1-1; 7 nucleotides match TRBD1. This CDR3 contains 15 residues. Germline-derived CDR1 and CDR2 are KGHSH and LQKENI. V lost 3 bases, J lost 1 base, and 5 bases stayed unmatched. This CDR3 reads CASSPEGGENTEAFF. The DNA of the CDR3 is TGTGCCAGCTCACCCGAAGGGGGCGAGAACACTGAAGCTTTCTTT.

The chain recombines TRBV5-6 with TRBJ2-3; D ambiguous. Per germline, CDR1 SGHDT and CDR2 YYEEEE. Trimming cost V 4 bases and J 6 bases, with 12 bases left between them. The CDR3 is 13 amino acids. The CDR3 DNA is TGTGCCAGCAGCAAGGAGCGTAGCGATACGCAGTATTTT. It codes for CASSKERSDTQYF.

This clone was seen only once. The CDR3 sequence is CASSQAWSGNTIYF. In DNA, the CDR3 is TGTGCCAGCAGCCAAGCGTGGTCTGGAAACACCATATATTTT. This sequence joins TRBV3-1 (or the pseudogene TRBV3-2) and TRBJ1-3; D is undetermined. The CDR3 is 14 amino acids. With 1 base removed from V and 1 base from J, the gap between germline ends came to 5 bases. The germline CDR1 and CDR2 sequences are LGHDT and YNNKEL (reference sequence).

CDR3 nucleotide sequence: TGTGCCAGCAGCGCCGGACTACTCTACGAGCAGTACTTC. Encoded protein: CASSAGLLYEQYF. This sequence joins TRBV7-3 and TRBJ2-7; perhaps TRBD2 as D (6 bases). Deletions cut 5 bases from V and 3 bases from J, with 11 bases between. Per the germline V gene, CDR1 is SGHTA and CDR2 is FQGTGA. This CDR3 spans 13 amino acids.

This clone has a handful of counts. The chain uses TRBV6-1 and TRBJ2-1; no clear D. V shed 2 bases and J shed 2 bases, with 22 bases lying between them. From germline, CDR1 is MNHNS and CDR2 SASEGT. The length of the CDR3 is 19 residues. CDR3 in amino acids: CASSERPGKAVPPYNEQFF. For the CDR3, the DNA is TGTGCCAGCAGTGAAAGGCCCGGAAAGGCCGTACCTCCCTACAATGAGCAGTTCTTC.

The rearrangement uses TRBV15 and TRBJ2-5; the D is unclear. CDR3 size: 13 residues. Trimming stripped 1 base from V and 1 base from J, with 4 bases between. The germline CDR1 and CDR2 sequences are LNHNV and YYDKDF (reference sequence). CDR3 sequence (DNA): TGTGCCACCAGCAGAGGGCTCCAAGAGACCCAGTACTTC. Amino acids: CATSRGLQETQYF.

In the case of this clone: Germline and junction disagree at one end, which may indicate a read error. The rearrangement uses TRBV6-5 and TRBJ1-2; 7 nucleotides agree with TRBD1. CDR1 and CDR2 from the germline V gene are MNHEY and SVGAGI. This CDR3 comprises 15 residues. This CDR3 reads CASRYSTGNPMGYTF. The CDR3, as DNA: TGTGCCAGCAGGTACTCGACAGGGAATCCTATGGGCTACACCTTC.

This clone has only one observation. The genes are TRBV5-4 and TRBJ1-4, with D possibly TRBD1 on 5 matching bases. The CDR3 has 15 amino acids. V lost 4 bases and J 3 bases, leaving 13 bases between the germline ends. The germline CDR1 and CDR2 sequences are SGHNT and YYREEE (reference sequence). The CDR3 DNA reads TGTGCCAGCAGCACCCCAGGGAGTGCTAATGAAAAACTGTTTTTT. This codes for CASSTPGSANEKLFF.

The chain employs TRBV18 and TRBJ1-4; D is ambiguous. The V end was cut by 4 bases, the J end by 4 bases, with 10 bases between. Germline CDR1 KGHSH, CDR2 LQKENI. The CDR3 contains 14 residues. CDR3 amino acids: CASSRRLSNEKLFF. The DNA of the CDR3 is TGTGCCAGCTCACGTCGACTGAGTAATGAAAAACTGTTTTTT.

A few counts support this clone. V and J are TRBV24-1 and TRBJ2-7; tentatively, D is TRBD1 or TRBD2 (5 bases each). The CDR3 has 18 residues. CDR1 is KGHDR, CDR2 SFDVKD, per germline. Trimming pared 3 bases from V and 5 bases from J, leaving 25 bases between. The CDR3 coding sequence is TGTGCCACCAGTGATCTCACCGGGACCGTCGAAAGTGTAGACGAGCAGTACTTC. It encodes CATSDLTGTVESVDEQYF.

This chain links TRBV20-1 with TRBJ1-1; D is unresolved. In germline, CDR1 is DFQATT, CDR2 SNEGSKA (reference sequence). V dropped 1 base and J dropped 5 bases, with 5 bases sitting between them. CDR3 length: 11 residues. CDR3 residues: CSARGVTEAFF. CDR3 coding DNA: TGCAGTGCTAGAGGGGTGACTGAAGCTTTCTTT.

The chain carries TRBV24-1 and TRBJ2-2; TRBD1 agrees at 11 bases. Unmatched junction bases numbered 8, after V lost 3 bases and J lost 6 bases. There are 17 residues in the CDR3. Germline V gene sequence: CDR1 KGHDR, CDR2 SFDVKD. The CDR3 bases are TGTGCCACCAGTGATCCGTCCAGGGACAGGGGGTCCGGGGAGCTGTTTTTT. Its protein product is CATSDPSRDRGSGELFF.

The DNA for the CDR3 is TGTGCCAGCAGCCAAGAATCAACCGCCGCAACTAATGAAAAACTGTTTTTT. Amino acids: CASSQESTAATNEKLFF. The chain combines TRBV4-2 with TRBJ1-4; no reliable D call. This CDR3 has 17 residues. Germline V lookup: CDR1 LGHNA, CDR2 YNFKEQ. Trimming left V 0 bases short and J 0 bases short, with 11 bases between.

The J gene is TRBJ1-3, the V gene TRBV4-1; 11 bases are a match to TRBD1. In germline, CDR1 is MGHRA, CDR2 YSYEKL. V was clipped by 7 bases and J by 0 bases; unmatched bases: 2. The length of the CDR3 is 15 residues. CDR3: CASKDRGLSGNTIYF. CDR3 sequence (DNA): TGCGCCAGCAAGGACAGGGGGCTCTCTGGAAACACCATATATTTT.